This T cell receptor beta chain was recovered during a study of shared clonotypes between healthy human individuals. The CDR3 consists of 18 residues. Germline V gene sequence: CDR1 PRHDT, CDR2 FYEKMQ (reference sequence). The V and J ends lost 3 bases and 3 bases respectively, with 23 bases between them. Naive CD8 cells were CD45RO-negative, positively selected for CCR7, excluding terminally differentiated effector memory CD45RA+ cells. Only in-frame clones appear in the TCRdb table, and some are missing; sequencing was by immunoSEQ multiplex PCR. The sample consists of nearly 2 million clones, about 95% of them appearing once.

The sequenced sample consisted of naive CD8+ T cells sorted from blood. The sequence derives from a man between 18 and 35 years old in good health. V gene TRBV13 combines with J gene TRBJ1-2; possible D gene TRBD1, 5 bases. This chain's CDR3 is CASSFAGQGPQVDYGYTF. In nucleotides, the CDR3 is TGTGCCAGCAGCTTTGCGGGGCAGGGCCCTCAGGTGGACTATGGCTACACCTTC.